Following are 20 T cell receptor beta chains from one sample sequenced in a study of metastatic and nonmetastatic thyroid tumors. Using MiXCR, TCRdb reanalyzed the PCR reads. The sample has about 19,000 clones, approximately 17% seen once. Thyroid surgery had not been preceded by any treatment in any patient. Sample: blood. The receptor set was obtained from a male donor with papillary thyroid cancer or a benign thyroid nodule (not recorded which). Some clones in this sample may be carry-over from other donors' samples.

This clone was observed a handful of times. The chain recombines TRBV10-3 with TRBJ1-1; D not certain. CDR3 size: 15 residues. Looked up from germline, CDR1 is ENHRY and CDR2 is SYGVKD. V gave up 10 bases and J gave up 2 bases, with 20 bases separating them. The CDR3 DNA reads TGTGCCACCTTTGCAGGCAATAGGATAAACACTGAAGCTTTCTTT. Protein sequence: CATFAGNRINTEAFF.

This clone was seen at least ten times. The gene calls are TRBV5-4 and TRBJ1-2, with 9 bases matching TRBD1. Losses at the gene ends were 4 bases for V and 7 bases for J; bases not matched to a gene: 11. The CDR3 length is 15 residues. CDR1 and CDR2 from the germline V gene are SGHNT and YYREEE (reference sequence). The CDR3 DNA reads TGTGCCAGCAGCGCCCGGGACAGGGATTTGGGTGGCTACACCTTC. As protein: CASSARDRDLGGYTF.

This clone was recorded only once. This sequence joins TRBV5-1 and TRBJ2-2; D unclear. V was cut by 2 bases and J by 0 bases, with 11 bases left in between. Germline lookup yields CDR1 SGHRS and CDR2 YFSETQ. This CDR3 region has 16 residues. CDR3 protein: CASSFRTVANTGELFF. The CDR3 DNA reads TGCGCCAGCAGCTTTAGAACGGTCGCGAACACCGGGGAGCTGTTTTTT.

This clone was seen a few times. J is TRBJ2-1 and V is TRBV6-2 or TRBV6-3; 9 bases line up with TRBD1. The CDR3 runs 16 residues. The V segment lost 6 bases and the J segment 7 bases; nucleotides outside the gene matches: 13. Germline lookup yields CDR1 MNHEY and CDR2 SVGEGT. CDR3 coding DNA: TGTGCCAGCAGAGCTCTTTTGAGACAGGGGGGAAATGAGCAGTTCTTC. The encoded protein is CASRALLRQGGNEQFF.

This clone was observed at least ten times. The chain couples TRBV12-3 or TRBV12-4 to TRBJ2-3; D might be TRBD2 (6 bases). Trimming took off 3 bases at V and 6 bases at J, with 16 bases between the two ends. The CDR3 spans 15 residues. CDR3 residues: CASSFPSREFDTQYF. In DNA, the CDR3 is TGTGCCAGCAGTTTCCCTTCGCGGGAATTTGATACGCAGTATTTT.

This clone occurred many times. J is TRBJ2-6 and V is TRBV4-3; possible D gene TRBD2, 6 bases. The CDR3 extends over 16 amino acids. CDR1 LGHNA and CDR2 YSLEER come from the germline V gene. V was clipped by 0 bases and J by 4 bases, with 10 bases between them. CDR3 in DNA: TGCGCCAGCAGCCAAGATGGAGGGAACGGGGCCAACGTCCTGACTTTC. Translating it yields CASSQDGGNGANVLTF.

This clone was found many times. A much more abundant neighbour one base away suggests this may be a read error. Other DNA sequences within the sample encode an identical CDR3. The J gene is TRBJ2-1, the V gene TRBV4-3; either TRBD1 or TRBD2 may supply D (5 bases each). Germline V gene lookup returns CDR1 LGHNA and CDR2 YSLEER. V was trimmed by 1 base and J by 8 bases, leaving 9 bases between them. This CDR3 is 13 amino acids long. CDR3 in DNA: TGCGCCAGCAGCCAAGGGGGGTGGGATGAGCAGTTCTTC. Translated, it gives CASSQGGWDEQFF.

This chain connects TRBV20-1 to TRBJ2-7, with TRBD1 matching over 7 bases. CDR3 length: 13 residues. Germline V gene sequence: CDR1 DFQATT, CDR2 SNEGSKA (reference sequence). The J segment lost 4 bases and the V segment lost 6 bases, leaving 9 bases of the junction unmatched. The CDR3, as DNA: TGCAGTGCCAGGACAGGTTCTGGGTACGAGCAGTACTTC. Protein: CSARTGSGYEQYF.

Many counts were recorded for this clone. The rearrangement uses TRBV14 and TRBJ2-1; 9 bases line up with TRBD1. Germline CDR1 and CDR2: SGHDN and FVKESK. The CDR3 runs to 13 residues. Trimming at V came to 4 bases and at J to 15 bases, leaving 10 bases not matched to a gene. CDR3 protein: CASSPTAGQGRFF. CDR3 sequence (DNA): TGTGCCAGCAGCCCGACTGCTGGACAGGGGCGGTTCTTC.

There are many counts of this clone. The CDR3 region is CASSPGGGGYTF. CDR3 DNA sequence: TGTGCCAGCAGTCCCGGGGGCGGAGGCTACACCTTC. The chain has TRBV27 and TRBJ1-2, with a weak D call TRBD1 (6 bases). The CDR3 spans 12 residues. Germline V lookup: CDR1 MNHEY, CDR2 SMNVEV (reference sequence). V was cut by 5 bases and J by 8 bases, with 12 bases left in between.

This clone is medium-sized in the sample. The V gene is TRBV5-4, the J gene TRBJ1-1, with TRBD1 as a possible D gene (5 bases). Per germline, CDR1 SGHNT and CDR2 YYREEE (reference sequence). This CDR3 comprises 14 residues. V lost 0 bases and J lost 5, with 11 bases in between. The CDR3 loop reads CASSLEGWNTEAFF. The CDR3 DNA sequence: TGTGCCAGCAGCTTGGAGGGGTGGAATACTGAAGCTTTCTTT. Full variable domain (remainder filled in from reference TRBV5-4 and TRBJ1-1): ETGVTQSPTHLIKTRGQQVTLRCSSQSGHNTVSWYQQALGQGPQFIFQYYREEENGRGNFPPRFSGLQFPNYSSELNVNALELDDSALYLCASSLEGWNTEAFFGQGTRLTVV.

There are many counts of this clone. The chain joins TRBV12-3 or TRBV12-4 to TRBJ2-1; 7 bases map to TRBD1. Losses at the gene ends were 3 bases for V and 3 bases for J; bases not matched to a gene: 2. The CDR3 runs 14 residues. The CDR3 sequence is CASSFRGIYNEQFF. The DNA for the CDR3 is TGTGCCAGCAGTTTCAGGGGGATCTACAATGAGCAGTTCTTC.

Ten or more counts support this clone. The chain employs TRBV7-3 and TRBJ2-3; D ambiguous. The germline CDR1 and CDR2 sequences are SGHTA and FQGTGA. This CDR3 is 14 amino acids long. With 4 bases removed from V and 3 bases from J, the gap between germline ends came to 11 bases. Written as DNA, the CDR3 is TGTGCCAGCAGCTCGCGGCCCTTAACAGATACGCAGTATTTT. It yields the protein CASSSRPLTDTQYF. Full variable domain (missing parts from reference TRBV7-3 and TRBJ2-3): GAGVSQTPSNKVTEKGKYVELRCDPISGHTALYWYRQSLGQGPEFLIYFQGTGAADDSGLPNDRFFAVRPEGSVSTLKIQRTERGDSAVYLCASSSRPLTDTQYFGPGTRLTVL.

As regards this clone: A read error may be the cause here, since a much bigger clone is one base away. The genes are TRBV6-1 and TRBJ2-5, with D possibly TRBD1 on 5 matching bases. There are 14 residues in the CDR3. Germline V lookup: CDR1 MNHNS, CDR2 SASEGT. The CDR3 DNA sequence: TGTGCCAGCATCCCCACAGGATCCCAGGAGACCCGGTACTTC. Translation: CASIPTGSQETRYF.

The rearrangement uses TRBV30 and TRBJ2-1; 12 bases are shared with TRBD2. Germline V gene sequence: CDR1 GTSNPN, CDR2 SVGIG (reference sequence). This CDR3 contains 15 residues. V trimming: 0 bases; J trimming: 9 bases; junction bases outside the gene matches: 6. The CDR3 protein is CAWSVLAGGGLEQFF. The CDR3, as DNA: TGTGCCTGGAGTGTCCTAGCGGGAGGGGGCCTTGAGCAGTTCTTC. Together with reference TRBV30 and TRBJ2-1, the CDR3 gives the full variable domain: SQTIHQWPATLVQPVGSPLSLECTVEGTSNPNLYWYRQAAGRGLQLLFYSVGIGQISSEVPQNLSASRPQDRQFILSSKKLLLSDSGFYLCAWSVLAGGGLEQFFGPGTRLTVL.

This clone has more than one count but fewer than ten. The CDR3 bases are TGTGCCAGCATACTCGACGGGGGGTGGAATAGCAATCAGCCCCAGCATTTT. It specifies CASILDGGWNSNQPQHF. The chain couples TRBV6-5 to TRBJ1-5; D is possibly TRBD1 (5 bases). The V and J ends lost 7 bases and 0 bases respectively, with 19 bases between them. From germline, CDR1 is MNHEY and CDR2 SVGAGI. The CDR3 totals 17 residues.

Note on this clone: One end of the junction is discordant with germline, which a read error may explain. This rearrangement joins TRBV3-1 to TRBJ2-7; D gene uncertain. This CDR3 has 15 amino acids. Germline values: CDR1 LGHDT, CDR2 YNNKEL (reference sequence). DNA for the CDR3: TGTGCCAGCAGCCAAGATGGCCGGACCTCCTACGAGCGGTACTTC. Amino acid sequence: CASSQDGRTSYERYF.

The chain uses TRBV30 and TRBJ2-6; D is uncertain. CDR1 and CDR2 (germline): GTSNPN, SVGIG (reference sequence). The CDR3 runs to 13 residues. V was trimmed by 3 bases and J by 0 bases, leaving 3 bases between them. CDR3 region: CAWSGSGANVLTF. The CDR3 nucleotides are TGTGCCTGGAGCGGCTCTGGGGCCAACGTCCTGACTTTC.

V usage is TRBV11-2 and J usage is TRBJ2-7, with 9 bases fitting TRBD1. This CDR3 spans 16 amino acids. V lost 1 base to trimming and J lost 3 bases; unmatched junction nucleotides: 7. The germline V gene has CDR1 SGHAT and CDR2 FQNNGV. CDR3 region: CASSLVMTGGIYEQYF. CDR3 sequence (DNA): TGTGCCAGCAGCTTAGTGATGACAGGGGGTATCTACGAGCAGTACTTC.

This clone has at least ten counts. The V and J genes are TRBV2 and TRBJ2-2; tentatively, D is TRBD2 (6 bases). The CDR3 is 13 amino acids. The germline gives CDR1 SNHLY, CDR2 FYNNEI. Trimming took 5 bases from V and 11 from J, leaving 15 bases between them. Here the CDR3 reads CASSRDSLGELFF. The DNA of the CDR3 is TGTGCCAGCAGTCGGGACTCCTTGGGTGAGCTGTTTTTT.